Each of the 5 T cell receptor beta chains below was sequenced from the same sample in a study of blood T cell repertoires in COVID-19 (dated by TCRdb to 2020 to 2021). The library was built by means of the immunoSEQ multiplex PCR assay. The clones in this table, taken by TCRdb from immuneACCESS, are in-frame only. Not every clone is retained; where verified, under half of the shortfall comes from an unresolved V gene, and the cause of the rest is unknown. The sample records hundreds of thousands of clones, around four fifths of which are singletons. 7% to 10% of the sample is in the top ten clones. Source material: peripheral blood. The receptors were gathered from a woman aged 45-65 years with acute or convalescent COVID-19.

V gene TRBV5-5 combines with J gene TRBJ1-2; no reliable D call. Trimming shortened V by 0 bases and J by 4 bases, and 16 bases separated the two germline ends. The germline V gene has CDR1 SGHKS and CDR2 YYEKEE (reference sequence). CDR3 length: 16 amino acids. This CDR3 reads CASSLESRSLFYGYTF. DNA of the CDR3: TGTGCCAGCAGCTTGGAGTCCCGCTCGCTATTCTATGGCTACACCTTC.

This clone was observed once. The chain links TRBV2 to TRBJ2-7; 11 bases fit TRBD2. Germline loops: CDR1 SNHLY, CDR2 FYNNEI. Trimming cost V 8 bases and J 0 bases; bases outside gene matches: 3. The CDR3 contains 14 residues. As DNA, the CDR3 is TGTGCCAGCGGGACTAGCGGACCCTCCTACGAGCAGTACTTC. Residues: CASGTSGPSYEQYF.

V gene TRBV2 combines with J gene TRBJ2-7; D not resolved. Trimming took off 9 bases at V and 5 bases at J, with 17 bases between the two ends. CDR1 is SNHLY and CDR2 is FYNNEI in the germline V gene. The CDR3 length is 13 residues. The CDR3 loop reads CASEGYYFHEQYF. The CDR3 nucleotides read TGTGCCAGTGAAGGATACTACTTCCACGAGCAGTACTTC.

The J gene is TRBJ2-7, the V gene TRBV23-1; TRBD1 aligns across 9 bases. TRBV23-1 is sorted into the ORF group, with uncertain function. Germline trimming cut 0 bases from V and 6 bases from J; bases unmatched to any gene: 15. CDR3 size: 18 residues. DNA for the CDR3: TGCGCCAGCAGTCAATCCCCCTTCCCCACAGGGGGCTTATCCGAGCAGTACTTC. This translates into CASSQSPFPTGGLSEQYF.

The CDR3 bases are TGCGCCAGCAGTCCTCAACTAGGAGTGGTCAATGAGCAGTTCTTC. It yields the protein CASSPQLGVVNEQFF. V and J are TRBV5-1 and TRBJ2-1; the D gene is possibly TRBD2 (5 bases). The ends were cut back, 5 bases at V and 6 bases at J, with 18 bases in the middle. The V gene's germline CDR1 is SGHRS and CDR2 YFSETQ. CDR3 size: 15 residues.